This TCR beta chain was captured in a study of T cells in localized non-small cell lung cancer. General study results and limits: Sequencing was limited to one tumor region, leaving the possibility of heterogeneity open. Exceeding tumor, uninvolved adjacent lung had the highest T cell clonality. With higher T cell density in blood came longer overall survival.

The assay was immunoSEQ multiplex PCR, and TCRdb's table has in-frame clones only and misses some. The sample records about 52,000 clones, roughly 86% being singletons. Germline CDR1 is SNHLY and CDR2 is FYNNEI. The V gene end was trimmed by 2 bases and the J gene end by 5 bases; junction bases not matched to a gene: 5. CDR3 length: 15 residues. A word on this clone: What it binds is not known.

The TCR sequence derives from a female donor with stage II lung adenocarcinoma. This rearrangement joins TRBV2 to TRBJ2-5; TRBD1 agrees at 10 bases. The material was PBMCs, obtained before any cancer treatment. The CDR3 loop reads CASSERDRGGETQYF. The CDR3 nucleotides read TGTGCCAGCAGTGAACGGGACAGGGGAGGGGAGACCCAGTACTTC.